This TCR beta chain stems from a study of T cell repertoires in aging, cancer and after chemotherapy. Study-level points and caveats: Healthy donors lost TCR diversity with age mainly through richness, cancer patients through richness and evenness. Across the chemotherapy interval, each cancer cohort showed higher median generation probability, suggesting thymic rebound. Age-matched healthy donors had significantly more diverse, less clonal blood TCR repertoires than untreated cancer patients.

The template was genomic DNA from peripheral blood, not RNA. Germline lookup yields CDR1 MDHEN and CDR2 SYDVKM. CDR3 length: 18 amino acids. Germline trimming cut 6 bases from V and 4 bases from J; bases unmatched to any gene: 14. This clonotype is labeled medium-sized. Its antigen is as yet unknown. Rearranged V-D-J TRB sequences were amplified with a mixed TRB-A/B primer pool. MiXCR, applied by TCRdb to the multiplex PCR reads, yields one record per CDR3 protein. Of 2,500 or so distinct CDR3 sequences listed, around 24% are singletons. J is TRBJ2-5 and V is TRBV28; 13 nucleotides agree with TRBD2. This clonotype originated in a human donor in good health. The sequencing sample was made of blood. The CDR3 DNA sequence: TGTGCCAGCAGGGATGCGAAAACTAGCGGGGGGGCAAGAGAGACCCAGTACTTC. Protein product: CASRDAKTSGGARETQYF.